What follows are 7 T cell receptor beta chains derived from one specimen sequenced in a study of beta chain features in type 1 diabetes. Reverse transcribing all isolated RNA meant expressed TCRB transcripts were sequenced. Sequenced by immunoSEQ multiplex PCR; TCRdb stores in-frame clones only, minus some. This sample has hundreds of thousands of clones, with roughly an eighth found just once. Material: naive CD4+ T cells from blood. Receptors were obtained from a woman younger than 35 in good health.

As DNA, the CDR3 is TGTGCCAGCAAGGACAGGGGCTCCTACAATGAGCAGTTCTTC. Its protein product is CASKDRGSYNEQFF. The rearrangement uses TRBV2 and TRBJ2-1, with 9 bases that match TRBD1. CDR1 and CDR2 (germline): SNHLY, FYNNEI. The CDR3 is made up of 14 amino acids. Trimming cost V 7 bases and J 0 bases; bases outside gene matches: 1.

The rearrangement uses TRBV6-1 and TRBJ2-3, with 7 nucleotides matching TRBD1. This CDR3 has 16 residues. J was trimmed by 5 bases and V by 2 bases; bases with no gene match: 10. Looked up from germline, CDR1 is MNHNS and CDR2 is SASEGT. Here the CDR3 DNA reads TGTGCCAGCAGTGAAATAGGGGGCCTCTCGATAGATACGCAGTATTTT. Translated: CASSEIGGLSIDTQYF.

The CDR3 region is CAHTRQGDYGYTF. The DNA for the CDR3 is TGTGCCCACACACGCCAGGGTGACTATGGCTACACCTTC. The genes are TRBV30 and TRBJ1-2, with D possibly TRBD1 on 5 matching bases. The CDR3 is made up of 13 amino acids. The V end lost 8 bases, the J end lost 3 bases, and 16 bases lay between the germline ends. CDR1 GTSNPN and CDR2 SVGIG come from the germline V gene (reference sequence). The whole variable domain, filled in from reference TRBV30 and TRBJ1-2, reads SQTIHQWPATLVQPVGSPLSLECTVEGTSNPNLYWYRQAAGRGLQLLFYSVGIGQISSEVPQNLSASRPQDRQFILSSKKLLLSDSGFYLCAHTRQGDYGYTFGSGTRLTVV.

In its sample, this clone was seen a few times. The chain joins TRBV9 to TRBJ2-5; 11 bases agree with TRBD1. This CDR3 spans 15 amino acids. V was pared by 4 bases and J by 5 bases, with 7 bases of the junction left unmatched. The germline V gene has CDR1 SGDLS and CDR2 YYNGEE. CDR3 protein: CASSIRDRGFETQYF. CDR3 in DNA: TGTGCCAGCAGCATCCGGGACAGGGGGTTCGAGACCCAGTACTTC.

The J gene is TRBJ2-1, the V gene TRBV5-1; TRBD2 agrees at 7 bases. Germline CDR1 reads SGHRS; CDR2 reads YFSETQ. With 5 bases clipped from V and 2 bases from J, the junction kept 7 bases outside the gene matches. This CDR3 has 15 residues. The CDR3 here is CASSLLADPYNEQFF. The CDR3 region has the DNA TGCGCCAGCAGTTTGCTAGCGGATCCCTACAATGAGCAGTTCTTC.

This clone showed up just a few times. The V and J genes are TRBV5-1 and TRBJ2-6; tentative D call: TRBD2 (6 bases). The V end lost 0 bases, the J end lost 2 bases, and 9 bases lay between the germline ends. Germline V CDR1 and CDR2: SGHRS, YFSETQ. The CDR3 totals 16 residues. Here the CDR3 DNA reads TGCGCCAGCAGCTTGGATGGCGGGACTGGGGCCAACGTCCTGACTTTC. This encodes CASSLDGGTGANVLTF.

The J gene is TRBJ2-7, the V gene TRBV11-3, with D possibly TRBD2 on 5 matching bases. CDR1 is SGHNT and CDR2 is YENEEA in the germline V gene. The CDR3 is 16 amino acids. V shed 4 bases and J shed 5 bases, with 21 bases lying between them. As DNA, the CDR3 is TGTGCCAGCAGCTGGGAGTGGGAGTCCCGTGTAAACGAGCAGTACTTC. Protein: CASSWEWESRVNEQYF.